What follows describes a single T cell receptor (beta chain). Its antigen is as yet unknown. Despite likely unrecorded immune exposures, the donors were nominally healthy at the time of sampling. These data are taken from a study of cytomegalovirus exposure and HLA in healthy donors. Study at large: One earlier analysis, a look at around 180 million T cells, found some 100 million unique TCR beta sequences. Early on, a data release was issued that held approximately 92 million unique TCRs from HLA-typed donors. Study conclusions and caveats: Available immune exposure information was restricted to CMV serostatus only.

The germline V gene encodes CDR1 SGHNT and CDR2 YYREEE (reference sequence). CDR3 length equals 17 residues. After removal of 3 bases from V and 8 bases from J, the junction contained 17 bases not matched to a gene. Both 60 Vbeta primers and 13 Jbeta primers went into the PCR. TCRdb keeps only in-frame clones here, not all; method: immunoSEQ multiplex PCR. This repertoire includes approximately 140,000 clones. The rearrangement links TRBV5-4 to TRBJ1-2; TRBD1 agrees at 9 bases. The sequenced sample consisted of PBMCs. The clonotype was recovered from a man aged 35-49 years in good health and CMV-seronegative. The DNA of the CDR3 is TGTGCCAGCAGCTCCCCGGGACAGGGATACGAACGGGGCGGCTACACCTTC. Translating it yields CASSSPGQGYERGGYTF.